This TCR beta chain was recovered during a study of CD8 T cells in Susac syndrome. The V gene's germline CDR1 is PRHDT and CDR2 FYEKMQ (reference sequence). The CDR3 totals 12 residues. The V gene lost 5 bases and the J gene lost 5 bases, with 9 bases spanning the gap. Reverse transcription of roughly 0.5 to 1 ug RNA was carried out with random hexamers. Amplification of TCR beta CDR3 was carried out by immunoSEQ multiplex PCR, which covered 54 Vbeta and 13 Jbeta segments. Each CDR3 protein is one row after TCRdb ran MiXCR on the immunoSEQ multiplex PCR reads. Seen here are about 80,000 distinct CDR3 sequences, roughly 90% observed once, and the top ten hold under 0.6%. CD8+ and CD4+ T cells from blood underwent TCR beta sequencing, which was carried out in a high-throughput format. The multiple sclerosis control group was made up of treatment-naive patients with stable or active relapsing-remitting disease. TEMRA cells underwent FACS enrichment and CD8+ and CD4+ T cells underwent negative isolation.

This chain joins TRBV13 and TRBJ1-1; tentatively, D is TRBD1 (5 bases). This TCR derives from a human donor with multiple sclerosis. The material sequenced was CD8+ T cells from PBMCs. The CDR3 spells CASSPGRTEAFF. CDR3 in DNA: TGTGCCAGCAGCCCAGGGAGAACTGAAGCTTTCTTT.